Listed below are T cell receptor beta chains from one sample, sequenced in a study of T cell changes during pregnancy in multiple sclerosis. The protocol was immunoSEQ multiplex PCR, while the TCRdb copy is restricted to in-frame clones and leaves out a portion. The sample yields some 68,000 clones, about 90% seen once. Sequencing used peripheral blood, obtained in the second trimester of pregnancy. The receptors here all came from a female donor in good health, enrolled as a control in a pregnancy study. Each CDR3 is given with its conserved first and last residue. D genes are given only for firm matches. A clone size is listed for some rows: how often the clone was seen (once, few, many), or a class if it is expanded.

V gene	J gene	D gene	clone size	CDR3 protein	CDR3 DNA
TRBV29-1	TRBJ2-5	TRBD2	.	CSVESPSLSGSLETQYF	TGCAGCGTTGAGTCGCCATCTCTTAGCGGGAGTTTAGAGACCCAGTACTTC
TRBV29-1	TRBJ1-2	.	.	CSVDQNYGYTF	TGCAGCGTTGACCAAAACTATGGCTACACCTTC
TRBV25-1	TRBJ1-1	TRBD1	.	CASSNRGAGTEAFF	TGTGCCAGCAGTAACAGGGGCGCAGGCACTGAAGCTTTCTTT
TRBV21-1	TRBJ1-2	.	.	CASSKVGSAFGTVKAMAYGYTF	TGTGCCAGCAGCAAAGTAGGGTCGGCCTTCGGGACAGTTAAGGCTATGGCATATGGCTACACCTTC
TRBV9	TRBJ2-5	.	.	CASSVGGDSGGTQYF	TGTGCCAGCAGCGTAGGCGGGGACTCCGGGGGGACCCAGTACTTC
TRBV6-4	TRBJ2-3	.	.	CASSGSREPRTQYF	TGTGCCAGCAGTGGCTCCCGGGAGCCTCGTACGCAGTATTTT
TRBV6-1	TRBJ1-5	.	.	CASSEAPGGNQPQHF	TGTGCCAGCAGTGAAGCGCCCGGGGGCAATCAGCCCCAGCATTTT
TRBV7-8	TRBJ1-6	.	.	CASSPQISGGDSPLHF	TGTGCCAGCAGCCCCCAGATATCGGGGGGCGATTCACCCCTCCACTTT
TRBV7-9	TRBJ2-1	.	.	CAVRAGQHNEQFF	TGTGCCGTGAGGGCGGGGCAACACAATGAGCAGTTCTTC
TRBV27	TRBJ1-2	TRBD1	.	CASSLTGENGYTF	TGTGCCAGCAGCCTGACAGGGGAAAATGGCTACACCTTC
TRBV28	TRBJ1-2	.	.	CASSLKGYGYTF	TGTGCCAGCAGTCTAAAGGGGTATGGCTACACCTTC
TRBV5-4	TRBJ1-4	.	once	CASSLDGGIATNEKLFF	TGTGCCAGCAGCTTGGACGGGGGAATAGCAACTAATGAAAAACTGTTTTTT
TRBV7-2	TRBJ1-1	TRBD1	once	CASSFSTGSTEAFF	TGTGCCAGCAGCTTCTCGACAGGGAGCACTGAAGCTTTCTTT
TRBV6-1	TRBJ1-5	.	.	CASSEKAGTISNQPQHF	TGTGCCAGCAGTGAAAAGGCAGGGACAATCAGCAATCAGCCCCAGCATTTT
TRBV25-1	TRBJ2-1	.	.	CASSLTGFEQFF	TGTGCCAGCAGTCTAACAGGGTTTGAGCAGTTCTTC
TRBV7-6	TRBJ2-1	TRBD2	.	CASSPIRTSGTYEQFF	TGTGCCAGCAGCCCTATCCGGACTAGCGGGACTTATGAGCAGTTCTTC
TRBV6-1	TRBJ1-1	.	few	CASSASSERAFF	TGTGCCAGCAGTGCTAGTTCGGAAAGAGCTTTCTTT
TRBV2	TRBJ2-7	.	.	CASSDGYEQYF	TGTGCCAGCAGTGACGGCTACGAGCAGTACTTC
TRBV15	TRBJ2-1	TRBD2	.	CATSRSSGTGAFF	TGTGCCACCAGCAGATCCAGCGGGACCGGGGCGTTCTTC
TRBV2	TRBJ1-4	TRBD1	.	CASTAAGGSREKLFF	TGTGCCAGCACTGCCGCAGGGGGCTCGCGTGAAAAACTGTTTTTT
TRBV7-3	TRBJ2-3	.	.	CASSLNTGGTDTQYF	TGTGCCAGCAGCTTAAACACCGGGGGCACAGATACGCAGTATTTT
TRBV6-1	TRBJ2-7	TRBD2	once	CASTQAGGTYEQYF	TGTGCCAGCACTCAAGCGGGGGGTACTTACGAGCAGTACTTC
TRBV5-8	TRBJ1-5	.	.	CASSPGQNYQPQHF	TGTGCCAGCTCCCCGGGACAAAATTATCAGCCCCAGCATTTT
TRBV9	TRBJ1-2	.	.	CASSVVSGYGYTF	TGTGCCAGCAGCGTAGTTTCAGGGTATGGCTACACCTTC
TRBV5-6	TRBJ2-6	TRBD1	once	CASSFGQGLSGANVLTF	TGTGCCAGCAGCTTTGGACAGGGGCTATCTGGGGCCAACGTCCTGACTTTC
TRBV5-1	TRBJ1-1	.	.	CASSLGGGAANTEAFF	TGCGCCAGCAGCTTGGGGGGGGGCGCAGCGAACACTGAAGCTTTCTTT
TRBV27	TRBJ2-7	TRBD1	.	CASSPLDRGYEQYF	TGTGCCAGCAGTCCTCTTGACAGGGGATACGAGCAGTACTTC
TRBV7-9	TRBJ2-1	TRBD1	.	CASSSHGDRVRNEQFF	TGTGCCAGCAGCTCCCACGGGGACAGGGTAAGGAATGAGCAGTTCTTC
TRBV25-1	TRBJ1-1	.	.	CASRSGDSEAFF	TGTGCCAGCAGATCAGGGGATTCTGAAGCTTTCTTT
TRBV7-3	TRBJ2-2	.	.	CASSPVANTGELFF	TGTGCCAGCAGTCCAGTCGCGAACACCGGGGAGCTGTTTTTT
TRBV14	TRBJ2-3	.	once	CASSPGYTQYF	TGTGCCAGCAGCCCAGGATATACGCAGTATTTT
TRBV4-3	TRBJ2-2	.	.	CASSQGDWLTGELFF	TGCGCCAGCAGCCAGGGAGACTGGCTTACAGGGGAGCTGTTTTTT
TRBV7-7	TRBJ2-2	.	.	CASSLKGAAPGELFF	TGTGCTAGCAGCTTAAAAGGGGCCGCACCAGGGGAGCTGTTTTTT
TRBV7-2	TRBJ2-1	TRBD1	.	CASKGPGQGLFNEQFF	TGTGCCAGCAAGGGACCGGGACAGGGTTTGTTCAATGAGCAGTTCTTC
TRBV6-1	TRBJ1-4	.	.	CASSVRTEKLGLFF	TGTGCCAGCAGTGTTCGTACTGAAAAGCTAGGACTGTTTTTT
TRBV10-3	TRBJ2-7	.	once	CAISEKNRVSYEQYF	TGTGCCATCAGCGAGAAGAACCGGGTCTCCTACGAGCAGTACTTC
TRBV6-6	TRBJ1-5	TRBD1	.	CASNKGQGRGQPQHF	TGTGCCAGCAACAAAGGACAGGGGCGAGGACAGCCCCAGCATTTT
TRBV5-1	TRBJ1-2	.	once	CASSLPPRSIYNYGYTF	TGCGCCAGCAGCTTACCCCCCCGGAGTATATATAACTATGGCTACACCTTC
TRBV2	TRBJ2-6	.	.	CASSRRGPGANVLTF	TGTGCCAGCAGTCGACGAGGGCCTGGGGCCAACGTCCTGACTTTC
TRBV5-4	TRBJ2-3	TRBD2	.	CASSLAGVPDTQYF	TGTGCCAGCAGCCTAGCGGGAGTCCCAGATACGCAGTATTTT
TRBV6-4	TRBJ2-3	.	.	CASSVRGSTDTQYF	TGTGCCAGCAGTGTGCGCGGGAGCACAGATACGCAGTATTTT